This T cell receptor (beta chain) was captured by sequencing in a study of T cells in Graves' hyperthyroidism and ophthalmopathy. Study-level information: Any treatment followed the collection of peripheral blood at initial diagnosis.

Regarding this clonotype: Its cognate antigen is unknown.

Study-wide findings and caveats: Model predictions of ophthalmopathy came a median approximately 6.8 months before onset. From stable hyperthyroidism, ophthalmopathy was separated by a 13 V-J model.

The germline V gene has CDR1 MNHEY and CDR2 SMNVEV (reference sequence). The CDR3 length is 15 residues. Trimming left V 6 bases short and J 3 bases short, with 12 bases between. What was amplified from RNA transcripts were TCR beta CDR3 regions. Using the HTBI primer set, a first-round RT-PCR was run on the TCR CDR3. One entry per CDR3 protein results from TCRdb running MiXCR on the multiplex PCR reads. The data show around 600,000 distinct CDR3 sequences, more than 15% seen once. Based on clinical symptoms, serum thyroxine and TRAb, thyroid ultrasound and orbital computed tomography, diagnoses were reached.

This chain uses TRBV27 with TRBJ1-6; D may be TRBD1 (5 bases). The sample consisted of blood. This clonotype originated in a woman between 40 and 55 years old with Graves' ophthalmopathy. The CDR3 protein is CASRRRDGYNSPLHF. As DNA, the CDR3 is TGTGCCAGCAGACGCCGGGACGGCTATAATTCACCCCTCCACTTT.